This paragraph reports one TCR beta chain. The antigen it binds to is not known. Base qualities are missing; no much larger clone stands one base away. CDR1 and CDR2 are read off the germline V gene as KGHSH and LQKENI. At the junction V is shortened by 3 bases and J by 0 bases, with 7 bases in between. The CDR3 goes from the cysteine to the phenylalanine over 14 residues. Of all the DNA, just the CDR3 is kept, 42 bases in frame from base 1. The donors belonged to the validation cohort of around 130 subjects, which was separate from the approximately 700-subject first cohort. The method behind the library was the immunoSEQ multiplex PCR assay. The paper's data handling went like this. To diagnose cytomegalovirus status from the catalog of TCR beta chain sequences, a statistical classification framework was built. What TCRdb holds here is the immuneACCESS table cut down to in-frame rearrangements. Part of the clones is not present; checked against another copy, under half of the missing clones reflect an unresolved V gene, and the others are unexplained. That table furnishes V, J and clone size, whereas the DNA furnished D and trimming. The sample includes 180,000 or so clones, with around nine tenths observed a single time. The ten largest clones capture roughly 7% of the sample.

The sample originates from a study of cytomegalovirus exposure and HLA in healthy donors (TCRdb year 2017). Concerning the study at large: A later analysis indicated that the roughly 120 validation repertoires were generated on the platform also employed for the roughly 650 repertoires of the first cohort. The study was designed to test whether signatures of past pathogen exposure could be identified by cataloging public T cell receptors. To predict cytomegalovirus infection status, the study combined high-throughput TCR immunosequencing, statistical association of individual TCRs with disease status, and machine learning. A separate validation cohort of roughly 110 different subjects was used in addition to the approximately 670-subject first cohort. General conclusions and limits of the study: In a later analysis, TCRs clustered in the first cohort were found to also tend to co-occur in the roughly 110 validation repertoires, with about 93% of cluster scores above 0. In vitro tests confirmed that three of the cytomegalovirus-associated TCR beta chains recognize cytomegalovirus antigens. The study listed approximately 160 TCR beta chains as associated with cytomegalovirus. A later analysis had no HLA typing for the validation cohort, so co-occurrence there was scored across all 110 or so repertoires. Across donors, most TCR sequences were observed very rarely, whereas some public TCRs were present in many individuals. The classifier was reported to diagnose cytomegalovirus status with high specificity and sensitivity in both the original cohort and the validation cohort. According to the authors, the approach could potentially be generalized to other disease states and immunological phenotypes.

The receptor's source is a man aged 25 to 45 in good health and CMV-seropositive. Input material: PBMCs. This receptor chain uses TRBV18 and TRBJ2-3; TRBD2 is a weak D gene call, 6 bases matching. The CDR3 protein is CASSPGGSTDTQYF. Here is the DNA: TGTGCCAGCTCACCGGGGGGAAGCACAGATACGCAGTATTTT.